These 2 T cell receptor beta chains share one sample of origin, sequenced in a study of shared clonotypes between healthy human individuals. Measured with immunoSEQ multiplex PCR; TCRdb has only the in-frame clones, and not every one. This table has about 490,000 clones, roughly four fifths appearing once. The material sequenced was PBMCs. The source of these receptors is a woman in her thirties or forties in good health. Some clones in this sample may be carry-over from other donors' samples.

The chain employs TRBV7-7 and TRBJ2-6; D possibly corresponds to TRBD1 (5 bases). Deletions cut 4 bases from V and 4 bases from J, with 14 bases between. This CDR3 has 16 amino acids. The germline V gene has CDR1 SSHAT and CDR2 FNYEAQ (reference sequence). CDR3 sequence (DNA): TGTGCCAGCAGCTCCACCACAGGATCCGGGGCCAACGTCCTGACTTTC. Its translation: CASSSTTGSGANVLTF.

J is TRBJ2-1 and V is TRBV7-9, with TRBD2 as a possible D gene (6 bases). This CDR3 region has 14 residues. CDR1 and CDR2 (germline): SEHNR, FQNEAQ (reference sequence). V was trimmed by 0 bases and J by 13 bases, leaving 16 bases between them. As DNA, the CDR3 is TGTGCCAGCAGCTTAGCGGGGGGTAGGAGAAGCCAGTTCTTC. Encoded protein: CASSLAGGRRSQFF.